Below are 11 T cell receptor beta chains sequenced from a single sample in a study of blood T cell repertoires in COVID-19. The data were produced by immunoSEQ multiplex PCR, yet TCRdb's version contains in-frame clones alone and is incomplete. The table records around 70,000 clones, roughly 80% of them present only once. The source material was peripheral blood. The receptors were gathered from a woman of 80 years or more with active or convalescent COVID-19.

This chain links TRBV6-2 or TRBV6-3 with TRBJ1-1, with no clear D. This CDR3 has 15 amino acids. The germline V and J ends were trimmed by 4 bases and 1 base, with 13 bases remaining between them. Germline V gives CDR1 MNHEY, CDR2 SVGEGT. The CDR3 nucleotides read TGTGCCAGCAGTTGGAACTGGAGGCGGAACACTGAAGCTTTCTTT. Translating it yields CASSWNWRRNTEAFF.

Only a few counts were recorded for this clone. The genes are TRBV4-2 and TRBJ2-1; TRBD2 matches at 9 bases. V gave up 1 base and J gave up 13 bases; unmatched junction bases: 17. This CDR3 comprises 17 residues. The V gene's germline CDR1 is LGHNA and CDR2 YNFKEQ. Here the CDR3 reads CASSQVSVGGGAGSQFF. As DNA, the CDR3 is TGTGCCAGCAGCCAAGTCTCTGTTGGCGGGGGGGCCGGGTCTCAGTTCTTC.

This chain uses TRBV19 with TRBJ2-2; 7 bases fit TRBD1. This CDR3 region has 15 residues. Germline assignment: CDR1 LNHDA and CDR2 SQIVND (reference sequence). The V segment lost 3 bases and the J segment 4 bases; nucleotides outside the gene matches: 5. The CDR3 DNA sequence: TGTGCCAGTAGTATGACGGGACAGACCACCGGGGAGCTGTTTTTT. This translates into CASSMTGQTTGELFF.

The chain uses TRBV19 and TRBJ1-5; 9 nucleotides agree with TRBD1. In germline, CDR1 is LNHDA, CDR2 SQIVND (reference sequence). Trimming took 5 bases from V and 6 from J; bases not matched to a gene: 11. The CDR3 length is 16 residues. The CDR3 nucleotides read TGTGCCAGTAGTTACCCGCCGGGACAGGGAGGTCAGCCCCAGCATTTT. This gives the protein CASSYPPGQGGQPQHF.

The chain employs TRBV4-1 and TRBJ2-1; 10 bases match TRBD2. Trimming removed 0 bases from V and 8 bases from J; junction bases left unmatched: 13. This CDR3 is built from 18 residues. The germline V gene has CDR1 MGHRA and CDR2 YSYEKL. This CDR3 is CASSQEGSLAGETYEQFF. In DNA, the CDR3 is TGCGCCAGCAGCCAAGAAGGTAGTCTAGCGGGAGAGACATATGAGCAGTTCTTC.

The chain has TRBV7-3 and TRBJ1-4, with 7 bases aligning to TRBD1. In germline, CDR1 is SGHTA, CDR2 FQGTGA. V dropped 4 bases and J dropped 4; count of bases not matched to a gene: 9. This CDR3 has 16 amino acids. CDR3 residues: CASSSYGDRNNEKLFF. The CDR3, as DNA: TGTGCCAGCAGCTCGTACGGGGACAGAAATAATGAAAAACTGTTTTTT. Full variable domain (missing parts from reference TRBV7-3 and TRBJ1-4): GAGVSQTPSNKVTEKGKYVELRCDPISGHTALYWYRQSLGQGPEFLIYFQGTGAADDSGLPNDRFFAVRPEGSVSTLKIQRTERGDSAVYLCASSSYGDRNNEKLFFGSGTQLSVL.

This chain links TRBV7-8 with TRBJ2-1, with D perhaps matching TRBD1 (7 bases). V was clipped by 5 bases and J by 8 bases, with 13 bases between them. Germline CDR1 and CDR2: SGHVS and FQNEAQ. The CDR3 sequence is 13 residues long. The DNA of the CDR3 is TGTGCCAGCAGCCCTAGCGACAGGGATGAGCAGTTCTTC. It is translated as CASSPSDRDEQFF.

This chain uses TRBV19 with TRBJ2-3; 10 nucleotides align to TRBD2. Germline V gives CDR1 LNHDA, CDR2 SQIVND (reference sequence). The V segment lost 5 bases and the J segment 0 bases; nucleotides outside the gene matches: 14. The CDR3 loop spans 19 amino acids. The CDR3 DNA reads as TGTGCCAGTAGTGCCAGACTAGCGGGCAGTGTTCTTAGCACAGATACGCAGTATTTT. This translates into CASSARLAGSVLSTDTQYF.

The rearrangement joins TRBV18 to TRBJ1-4; D ambiguous. This CDR3 region has 14 residues. Germline V lookup: CDR1 KGHSH, CDR2 LQKENI. V dropped 0 bases and J dropped 3 bases, with 5 bases sitting between them. The DNA for the CDR3 is TGTGCCAGCTCACCACCTTCTGCTAATGAAAAACTGTTTTTT. Protein product: CASSPPSANEKLFF.

The chain recombines TRBV5-8 with TRBJ2-4; no clear D. Germline V CDR1 and CDR2: SGHTS, YDEGEE. Trimming left V 1 base short and J 5 bases short, with 10 bases between. This CDR3 comprises 14 residues. CDR3: CASSLWATENIQYF. The CDR3 nucleotides are TGTGCCAGCAGCTTGTGGGCGACGGAAAACATTCAGTACTTC.

The V and J genes are TRBV11-3 and TRBJ2-7, with a tentative D call TRBD2 (6 bases). The CDR3 is made up of 14 amino acids. V was clipped by 1 base and J by 3 bases, with 10 bases between them. Germline V CDR1 and CDR2: SGHNT, YENEEA. In nucleotides, the CDR3 is TGTGCCAGCAGCTTAGTCGGAGGGGTCTACGAGCAGTACTTC. Protein product: CASSLVGGVYEQYF.